The clone carrying this TCR beta chain has a handful of counts. Germline V gives CDR1 MGHDK, CDR2 SYGVNS. The CDR3 runs 16 residues. V shed 0 bases and J shed 7 bases, with 17 bases lying between them. This record belongs to a study of T-cell reconstitution after alpha-beta-depleted transplantation in children. Construction of the TCRbeta library involved unique molecular identifiers. One entry per CDR3 protein, called by TCRdb with MiXCR from the PCR reads. The sample has approximately 250,000 distinct CDR3 sequences, under 30% seen once. Sequencing used PBMCs, obtained before TCRalphabeta/CD19-depleted stem cell transplant. This receptor was obtained from a girl aged 2 to 10 with Fanconi anemia, due to receive a stem cell transplant. V gene TRBV25-1 combines with J gene TRBJ2-3; no firm D call. CDR3 in amino acids: CASSEYASPHTNTQYF. In DNA, the CDR3 is TGTGCCAGCAGTGAATACGCCAGCCCTCACACGAATACGCAGTATTTT.